One and the same sample provided the 12 T cell receptor beta chains below, sequenced in a study of T cell responses to AZD1222 COVID-19 vaccine. The data were produced by immunoSEQ multiplex PCR, yet TCRdb's version contains in-frame clones alone and is incomplete. Among around 74,000 clones listed, 92% were seen once. The sample in question was peripheral blood, obtained on day 0 of MenACWY control vaccination. The receptors derive from an adult in good health.

The chain links TRBV7-2 to TRBJ1-2, with D hard to call. Germline loops: CDR1 SGHTA, CDR2 FQGNSA. With 3 bases removed from V and 4 bases from J, the gap between germline ends came to 9 bases. The CDR3 covers 13 residues. CDR3 region: CASSFTSTYGYTF. The CDR3 coding sequence is TGTGCCAGCAGCTTCACAAGCACCTATGGCTACACCTTC.

This chain connects TRBV4-3 to TRBJ2-7; the D is unclear. In germline, CDR1 is LGHNA, CDR2 YSLEER. This CDR3 spans 14 amino acids. V gave up 1 base and J gave up 0 bases, with 7 bases separating them. CDR3: CASSQGSFSYEQYF. CDR3 nucleotides: TGCGCCAGCAGCCAAGGGTCCTTCTCCTACGAGCAGTACTTC.

The J gene is TRBJ2-3, the V gene TRBV11-2; a weak D match, TRBD1 (6 bases). The CDR3 runs to 13 residues. V was shortened by 5 bases and J by 5 bases, with 11 bases between the two germline ends. Germline V gene data show CDR1 as SGHAT and CDR2 as FQNNGV. CDR3 DNA sequence: TGTGCCAGCAGCACCTGGACAGTAGATACGCAGTATTTT. Translation: CASSTWTVDTQYF.

This chain uses TRBV28 with TRBJ1-2, with D unresolved. Trimming cost V 3 bases and J 8 bases, with 7 bases left between them. CDR3 length: 11 residues. CDR1 and CDR2 (germline): MDHEN, SYDVKM. CDR3: CASSFGRGYTF. In nucleotides, the CDR3 is TGTGCCAGCAGTTTTGGAAGGGGCTACACCTTC.

The V gene is TRBV6-1, the J gene TRBJ1-5; possible D gene TRBD1, 5 bases. The CDR3 covers 16 residues. CDR1 is MNHNS and CDR2 is SASEGT in the germline V gene. V was shortened by 0 bases and J by 1 base, with 10 bases between the two germline ends. The CDR3 is CASSEAGLRSNQPQHF. The CDR3 DNA reads as TGTGCCAGCAGTGAAGCGGGACTTAGGAGCAATCAGCCCCAGCATTTT.

The chain is built from TRBV7-9 and TRBJ2-5, with TRBD2 identical over 10 bases. Germline CDR1 SEHNR, CDR2 FQNEAQ (reference sequence). The CDR3 has 15 residues. Germline trimming cut 3 bases from V and 5 bases from J; bases unmatched to any gene: 6. The CDR3 reads CASSLSGGASETQYF. The CDR3 region has the DNA TGTGCCAGCAGCTTGAGCGGGGGGGCCTCCGAGACCCAGTACTTC.

This chain joins TRBV29-1 and TRBJ2-1, with D unresolved. CDR3 length equals 13 residues. Germline lookup yields CDR1 SQVTM and CDR2 ANQGSEA. Trimming stripped 3 bases from V and 0 bases from J, with 6 bases between. CDR3 sequence (DNA): TGCAGCGTTGACAGGAGCTCCTACAATGAGCAGTTCTTC. Protein product: CSVDRSSYNEQFF.

A single count supports this clone. CDR3 DNA: TGTGCCAGTAGGTCAGCATTGGCCTACGAGCAGTACTTC. Its translation: CASRSALAYEQYF. The V call is TRBV19, the J call TRBJ2-7; no reliable D call. This CDR3 region has 13 residues. The germline V gene encodes CDR1 LNHDA and CDR2 SQIVND (reference sequence). Trimming took off 6 bases at V and 2 bases at J, with 11 bases between the two ends.

J is TRBJ1-2 and V is TRBV28; D is undetermined. This CDR3 region has 15 residues. Germline V lookup: CDR1 MDHEN, CDR2 SYDVKM. Trimming removed 3 bases from V and 3 bases from J, with 14 bases in between. This CDR3 reads CASSFRWAPDYGYTF. The CDR3 DNA reads as TGTGCCAGCAGTTTTCGCTGGGCCCCGGACTATGGCTACACCTTC.

In its sample, this clone is large. The J gene is TRBJ1-4, the V gene TRBV7-6; 9 bases are shared with TRBD1. Germline V gives CDR1 SGHVS, CDR2 FNYEAQ. This CDR3 region has 15 residues. J gave up 8 bases and V 5 bases, and 9 bases lay outside the gene matches. The CDR3 loop is CASSPLQGAREKLFF. CDR3 DNA sequence: TGTGCCAGCAGCCCCTTACAGGGGGCTAGGGAAAAACTGTTTTTT. The full variable domain, in which reference TRBV7-6 and TRBJ1-4 provide the parts outside the CDR3, is GAGVSQSPRYKVTKRGQDVALRCDPISGHVSLYWYRQALGQGPEFLTYFNYEAQQDKSGLPNDRFSAERPEGSISTLTIQRTEQRDSAMYRCASSPLQGAREKLFFGSGTQLSVL.

The genes are TRBV9 and TRBJ2-5; no reliable D call. This CDR3 comprises 13 residues. Germline-derived CDR1 and CDR2 are SGDLS and YYNGEE. Trimming pared 1 base from V and 7 bases from J, leaving 11 bases between. CDR3 in amino acids: CASSVRSVGTQYF. CDR3 nucleotide sequence: TGTGCCAGCAGCGTAAGGTCGGTGGGGACCCAGTACTTC.

This clone appeared once. The chain combines TRBV28 with TRBJ1-4; no clear D gene. CDR3 size: 14 residues. From germline, CDR1 is MDHEN and CDR2 SYDVKM. The V end was cut by 8 bases, the J end by 3 bases, with 13 bases between. CDR3 sequence: CASHGGLPNEKLFF. The DNA for the CDR3 is TGTGCCAGCCATGGTGGGTTACCTAATGAAAAACTGTTTTTT.